This section outlines one T cell receptor (beta chain) sequence together with its context. This clonotype came up a few times. Its recognized antigen is unknown. One base away there is no much larger clone; base qualities are not given. The entry originates in a study of response to subunit inactivated influenza vaccine listed by TCRdb under 2018. Regarding the complete study: Deep quantitative T cell receptor repertoire profiling was used in the study to track responses to a trivalent subunit inactivated influenza vaccine. The investigation overall reported the following: The authors suggested that each seasonal influenza vaccination may recruit only a limited number of new T cells.

The library was built by means of RT-PCR. Reads for this sample came from an Illumina HiSeq 2500. In TCRdb, the public reads were trimmed at Q25 with fastp and aligned with MiXCR, with productive beta chains retained. Each CDR3 protein appears once, grouped with its most common genes and DNA. Within this sample are approximately 700,000 distinct CDR3 sequences, with around 14% of them counted one time only. The top ten clonotypes cover 6.5% to 8.5% of the sample. This receptor was taken from a man aged 45 to 65 who received an inactivated influenza vaccine. Donor details come from another sample of the same person, matched by shared clones. This sample comprised PBMCs from blood, obtained less than 15 days before vaccination.

The encoded CDR3 is CATSQGGGLATNEQFF. The DNA sequence is as follows: TGTGCCACCAGCCAAGGGGGGGGACTAGCGACAAATGAGCAGTTCTTC. The sequence is built from TRBV15 and TRBJ2-1, with 10 bases matching TRBD2. According to the germline V gene (reference sequence), CDR1 reads LNHNV and CDR2 reads YYDKDF. V has 5 bases trimmed and J has 7 bases trimmed; junction bases matching no gene number 11. Including the terminal cysteine and phenylalanine, the CDR3 comprises 16 residues. This entry keeps only the CDR3 DNA: 48 bases, framed from base 1.